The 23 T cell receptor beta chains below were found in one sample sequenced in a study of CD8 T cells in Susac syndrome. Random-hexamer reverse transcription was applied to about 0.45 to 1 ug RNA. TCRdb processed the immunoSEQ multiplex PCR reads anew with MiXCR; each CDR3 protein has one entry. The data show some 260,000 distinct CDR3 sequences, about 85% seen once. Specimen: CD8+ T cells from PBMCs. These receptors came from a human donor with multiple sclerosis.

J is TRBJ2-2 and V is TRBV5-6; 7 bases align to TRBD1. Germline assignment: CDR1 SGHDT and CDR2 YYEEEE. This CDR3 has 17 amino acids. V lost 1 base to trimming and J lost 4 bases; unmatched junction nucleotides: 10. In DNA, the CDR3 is TGTGCCAGCAGCTTGATGGGCAGGGGGTTCGTCACCGGGGAGCTGTTTTTT. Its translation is CASSLMGRGFVTGELFF.

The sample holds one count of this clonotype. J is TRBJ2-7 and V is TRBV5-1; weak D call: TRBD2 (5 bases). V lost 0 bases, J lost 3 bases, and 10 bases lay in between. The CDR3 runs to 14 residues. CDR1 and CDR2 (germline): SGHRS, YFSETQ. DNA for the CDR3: TGCGCCAGCAGCTTGGTGACTACCAACTACGAGCAGTACTTC. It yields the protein CASSLVTTNYEQYF.

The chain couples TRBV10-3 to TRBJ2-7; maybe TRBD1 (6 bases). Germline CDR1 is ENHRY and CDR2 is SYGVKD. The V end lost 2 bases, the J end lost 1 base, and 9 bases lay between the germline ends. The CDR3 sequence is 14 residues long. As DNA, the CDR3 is TGTGCCATCAGTGAGGGGGACATTTCCTACGAGCAGTACTTC. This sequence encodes CAISEGDISYEQYF.

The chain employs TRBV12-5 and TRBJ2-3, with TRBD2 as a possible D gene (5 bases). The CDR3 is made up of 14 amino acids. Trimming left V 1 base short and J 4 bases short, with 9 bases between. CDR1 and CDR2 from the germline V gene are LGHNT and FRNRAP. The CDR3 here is CASGLGGEADTQYF. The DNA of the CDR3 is TGTGCTAGTGGTTTGGGGGGAGAGGCAGATACGCAGTATTTT.

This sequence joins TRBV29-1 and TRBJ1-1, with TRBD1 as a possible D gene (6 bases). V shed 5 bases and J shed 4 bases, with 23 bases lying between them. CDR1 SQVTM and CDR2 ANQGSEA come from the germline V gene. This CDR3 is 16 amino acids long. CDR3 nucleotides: TGCAGCGTTTTCGGGGGGGGCCCAACAGGGCTCACTGAAGCTTTCTTT. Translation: CSVFGGGPTGLTEAFF.

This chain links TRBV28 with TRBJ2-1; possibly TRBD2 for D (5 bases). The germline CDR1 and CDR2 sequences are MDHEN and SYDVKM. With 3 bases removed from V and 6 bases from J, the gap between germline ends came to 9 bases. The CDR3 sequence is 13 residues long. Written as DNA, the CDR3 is TGTGCCAGCAGTTTCCCGGGATTCAATGAGCAGTTCTTC. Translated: CASSFPGFNEQFF.

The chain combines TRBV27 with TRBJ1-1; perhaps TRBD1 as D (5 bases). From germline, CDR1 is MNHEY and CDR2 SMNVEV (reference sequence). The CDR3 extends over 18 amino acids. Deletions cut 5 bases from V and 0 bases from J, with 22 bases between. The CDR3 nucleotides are TGTGCCAGCAGTCTACCCAGACAAAGGGAGGGGATGAACACTGAAGCTTTCTTT. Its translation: CASSLPRQREGMNTEAFF.

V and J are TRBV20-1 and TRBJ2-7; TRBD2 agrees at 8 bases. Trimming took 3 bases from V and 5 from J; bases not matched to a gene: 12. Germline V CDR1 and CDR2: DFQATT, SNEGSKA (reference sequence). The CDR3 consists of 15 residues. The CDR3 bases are TGCAGTGCTAGTCGTGCGCCTAGCGGGCTCAACGAGCAGTACTTC. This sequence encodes CSASRAPSGLNEQYF.

As DNA, the CDR3 is TGTGCCAGCAGCTCGGTAATAGGCAGGTACAATGAGCAGTTCTTC. Protein product: CASSSVIGRYNEQFF. V gene TRBV11-2 combines with J gene TRBJ2-1; D call uncertain. Trimming stripped 4 bases from V and 4 bases from J, with 14 bases between. The CDR3 contains 15 residues. Germline V gene lookup returns CDR1 SGHAT and CDR2 FQNNGV.

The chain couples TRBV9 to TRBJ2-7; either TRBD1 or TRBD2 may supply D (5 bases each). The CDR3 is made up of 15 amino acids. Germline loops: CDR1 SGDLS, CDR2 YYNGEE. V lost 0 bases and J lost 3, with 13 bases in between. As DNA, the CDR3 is TGTGCCAGCAGCGTAGGTTCGGGGCCAGGCTACGAGCAGTACTTC. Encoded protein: CASSVGSGPGYEQYF.

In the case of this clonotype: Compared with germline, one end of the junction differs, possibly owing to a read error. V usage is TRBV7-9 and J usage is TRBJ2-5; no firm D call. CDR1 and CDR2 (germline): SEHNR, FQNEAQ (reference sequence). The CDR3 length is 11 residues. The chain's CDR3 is CASSLKETQHF. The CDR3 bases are TGTGCCAGCAGCCTTAAAGAGACCCAGCACTTC. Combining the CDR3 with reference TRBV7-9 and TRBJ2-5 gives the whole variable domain DTGVSQNPRHKITKRGQNVTFRCDPISEHNRLYWYRQTLGQGPEFLTYFQNEAQLEKSRLLSDRFSAERPKGSFSTLEIQRTEQGDSAMYLCASSLKETQHFGPGTRLLVL.

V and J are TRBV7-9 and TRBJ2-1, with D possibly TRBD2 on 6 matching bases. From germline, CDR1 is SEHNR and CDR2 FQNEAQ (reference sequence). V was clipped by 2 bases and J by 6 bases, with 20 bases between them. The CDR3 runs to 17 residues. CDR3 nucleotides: TGTGCCAGCAGCTTAATTCGAGGCGGGGCTGATGGCAATGAGCAGTTCTTC. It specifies CASSLIRGGADGNEQFF. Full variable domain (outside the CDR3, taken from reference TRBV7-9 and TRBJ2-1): DTGVSQNPRHKITKRGQNVTFRCDPISEHNRLYWYRQTLGQGPEFLTYFQNEAQLEKSRLLSDRFSAERPKGSFSTLEIQRTEQGDSAMYLCASSLIRGGADGNEQFFGPGTRLTVL.

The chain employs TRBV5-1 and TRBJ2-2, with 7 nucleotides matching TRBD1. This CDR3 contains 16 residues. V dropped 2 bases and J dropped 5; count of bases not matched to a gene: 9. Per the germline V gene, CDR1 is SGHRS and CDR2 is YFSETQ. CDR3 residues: CASSFAGAGGTGELFF. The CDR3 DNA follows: TGCGCCAGCAGCTTTGCTGGGGCAGGGGGTACCGGGGAGCTGTTTTTT.

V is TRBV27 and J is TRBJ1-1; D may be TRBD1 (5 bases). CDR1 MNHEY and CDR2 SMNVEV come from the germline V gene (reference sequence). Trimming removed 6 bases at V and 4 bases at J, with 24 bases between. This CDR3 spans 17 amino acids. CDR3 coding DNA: TGTGCCAGCAGACCTAGGGCTAAAACCGAAGGGGTCACTGAAGCTTTCTTT. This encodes CASRPRAKTEGVTEAFF.

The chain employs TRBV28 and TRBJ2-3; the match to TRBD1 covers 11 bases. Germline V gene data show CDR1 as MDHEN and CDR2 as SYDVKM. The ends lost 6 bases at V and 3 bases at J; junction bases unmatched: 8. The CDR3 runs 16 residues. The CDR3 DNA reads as TGTGCCAGCAGATACTTCGGGACAGGGGGGACAGATACGCAGTATTTT. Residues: CASRYFGTGGTDTQYF.

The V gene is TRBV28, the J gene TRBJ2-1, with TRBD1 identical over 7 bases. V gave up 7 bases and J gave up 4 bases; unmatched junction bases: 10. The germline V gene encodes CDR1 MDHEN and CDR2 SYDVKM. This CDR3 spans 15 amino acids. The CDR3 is CASTRRGTAYNEQFF. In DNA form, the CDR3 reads TGTGCCAGCACTCGAAGGGGGACAGCTTACAATGAGCAGTTCTTC. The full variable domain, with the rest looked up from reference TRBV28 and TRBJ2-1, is DVKVTQSSRYLVKRTGEKVFLECVQDMDHENMFWYRQDPGLGLRLIYFSYDVKMKEKGDIPEGYSVSREKKERFSLILESASTNQTSMYLCASTRRGTAYNEQFFGPGTRLTVL.

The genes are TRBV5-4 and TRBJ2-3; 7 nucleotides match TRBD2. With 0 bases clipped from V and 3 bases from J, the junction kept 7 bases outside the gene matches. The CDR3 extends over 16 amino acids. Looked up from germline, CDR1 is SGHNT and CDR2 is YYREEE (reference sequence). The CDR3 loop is CASSLVGGQLTDTQYF. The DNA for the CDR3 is TGTGCCAGCAGCTTGGTGGGAGGGCAGCTTACAGATACGCAGTATTTT.

As DNA, the CDR3 is TGTGCTACACCGGGACTCCTCAACAATGAGCAGTTCTTC. Its translation is CATPGLLNNEQFF. J is TRBJ2-1 and V is TRBV2, with D tentatively TRBD2 (6 bases). The CDR3 covers 13 residues. Germline CDR1 is SNHLY and CDR2 is FYNNEI.

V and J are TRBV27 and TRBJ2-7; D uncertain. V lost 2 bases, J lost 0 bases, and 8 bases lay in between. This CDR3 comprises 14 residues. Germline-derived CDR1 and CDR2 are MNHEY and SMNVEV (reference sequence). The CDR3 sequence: CASSLEDGSYEQYF. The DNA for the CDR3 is TGTGCCAGCAGTTTAGAGGACGGCTCCTACGAGCAGTACTTC.

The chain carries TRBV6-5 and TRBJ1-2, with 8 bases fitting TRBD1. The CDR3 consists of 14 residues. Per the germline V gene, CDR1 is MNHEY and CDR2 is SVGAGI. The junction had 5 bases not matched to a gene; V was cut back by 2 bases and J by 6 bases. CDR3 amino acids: CASSYTGGNDGYTF. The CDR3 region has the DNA TGTGCCAGCAGTTACACAGGGGGAAACGATGGCTACACCTTC.

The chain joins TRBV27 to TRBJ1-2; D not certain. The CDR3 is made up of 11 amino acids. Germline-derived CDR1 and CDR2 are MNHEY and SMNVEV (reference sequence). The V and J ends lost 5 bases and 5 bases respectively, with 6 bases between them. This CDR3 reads CASSAGYGYTF. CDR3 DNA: TGTGCCAGCAGTGCTGGGTATGGCTACACCTTC.

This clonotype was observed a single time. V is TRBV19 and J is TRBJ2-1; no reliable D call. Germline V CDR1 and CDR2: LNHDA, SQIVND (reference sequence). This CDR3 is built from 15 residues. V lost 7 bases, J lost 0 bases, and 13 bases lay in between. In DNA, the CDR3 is TGTGCCAGTAAAAGCGAGCTAGGCTCCTACAATGAGCAGTTCTTC. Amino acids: CASKSELGSYNEQFF.

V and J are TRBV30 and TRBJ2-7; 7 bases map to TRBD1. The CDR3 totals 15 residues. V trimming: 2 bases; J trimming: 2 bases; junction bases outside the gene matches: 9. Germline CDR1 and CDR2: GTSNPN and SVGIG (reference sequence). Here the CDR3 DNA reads TGTGCCTGGAGTCGTCCGGGACAGAAGACCTACGAGCAGTACTTC. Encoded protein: CAWSRPGQKTYEQYF.